These T cell receptor beta chains were read from a single sample in a study of cytomegalovirus exposure and HLA in healthy donors. Assay: immunoSEQ multiplex PCR; the TCRdb copy retains only in-frame clones and omits some. Of 130,000 or so clones listed, roughly 74% were seen once; the top ten hold around 3.4%. Specimen: PBMCs. The source of these receptors is a man aged 40-55 years in good health and CMV-seronegative. The CDR3 runs from the conserved cysteine through the conserved F or W. The order of the fields is clone size, D gene, J gene, V gene, CDR3 protein, CDR3 DNA. The D gene is left open where the match is weak. The size of a clone is reported for some rows only, either as once, few or many, or as a class for expanded clones.

clone_size: NA
d_call: NA
j_call: TRBJ1-1
v_call: TRBV11-2
cdr3_aa: CASSFSSPTEAFF
cdr3_nt: TGTGCCAGCAGCTTCTCTTCTCCCACTGAAGCTTTCTTT

clone_size: NA
d_call: TRBD1
j_call: TRBJ1-5
v_call: TRBV6-1
cdr3_aa: CAIWDSVLSNQPQHF
cdr3_nt: TGTGCCATATGGGACAGTGTGTTGAGCAATCAGCCCCAGCATTTT

clone_size: NA
d_call: NA
j_call: TRBJ1-4
v_call: TRBV7-2
cdr3_aa: CASSPRGTTNEKLFF
cdr3_nt: TGTGCCAGCAGCCCCCGAGGGACAACTAATGAAAAACTGTTTTTT

clone_size: NA
d_call: NA
j_call: TRBJ1-1
v_call: TRBV5-1
cdr3_aa: CASSFDAGQAFF
cdr3_nt: TGCGCCAGCAGCTTCGACGCGGGTCAGGCTTTCTTT

clone_size: NA
d_call: NA
j_call: TRBJ2-5
v_call: TRBV25-1
cdr3_aa: CASSDSSGSGETQYF
cdr3_nt: TGTGCCAGCAGTGATTCCTCGGGGAGCGGGGAGACCCAGTACTTC

clone_size: NA
d_call: NA
j_call: TRBJ1-2
v_call: TRBV28
cdr3_aa: CASSLGGAGTHNYGYTF
cdr3_nt: TGTGCCAGCAGTTTAGGTGGGGCGGGAACACATAACTATGGCTACACCTTC

clone_size: NA
d_call: NA
j_call: TRBJ2-2
v_call: TRBV5-4
cdr3_aa: CASWDPGENTGELFF
cdr3_nt: TGTGCCAGCTGGGACCCGGGGGAGAACACCGGGGAGCTGTTTTTT

clone_size: NA
d_call: NA
j_call: TRBJ2-3
v_call: TRBV12-5
cdr3_aa: CASGLANRDTDTQYF
cdr3_nt: TGTGCTAGTGGTTTGGCTAACCGGGACACAGATACGCAGTATTTT

clone_size: NA
d_call: NA
j_call: TRBJ1-4
v_call: TRBV6-6
cdr3_aa: CASSYSYRNEKLFF
cdr3_nt: TGTGCCAGCAGTTACTCGTACAGAAATGAAAAACTGTTTTTT

clone_size: NA
d_call: TRBD2
j_call: TRBJ2-2
v_call: TRBV15
cdr3_aa: CATSRVYLAGEGTGELFF
cdr3_nt: TGTGCCACCAGCAGAGTGTACTTAGCGGGGGAGGGCACCGGGGAGCTGTTTTTT

clone_size: NA
d_call: NA
j_call: TRBJ1-5
v_call: TRBV2
cdr3_aa: CASSEQDSVLGQPQHF
cdr3_nt: TGTGCCAGCAGTGAACAGGACAGTGTACTTGGTCAGCCCCAGCATTTT

clone_size: NA
d_call: NA
j_call: TRBJ1-4
v_call: TRBV15
cdr3_aa: CATSRDRGKVATNEKLFF
cdr3_nt: TGTGCCACCAGCAGAGACCGGGGGAAGGTGGCAACTAATGAAAAACTGTTTTTT

clone_size: NA
d_call: NA
j_call: TRBJ2-4
v_call: TRBV7-2
cdr3_aa: CASSFVGKNIQYF
cdr3_nt: TGTGCCAGCAGCTTCGTCGGTAAAAACATTCAGTACTTC

clone_size: NA
d_call: NA
j_call: TRBJ2-7
v_call: TRBV5-1
cdr3_aa: CASSREIPPYEQYF
cdr3_nt: TGCGCCAGCAGCCGGGAGATACCTCCCTACGAGCAGTACTTC

clone_size: few
d_call: NA
j_call: TRBJ1-2
v_call: TRBV6-5
cdr3_aa: CASSKAGNQDGYTF
cdr3_nt: TGTGCCAGCAGTAAAGCAGGGAATCAGGATGGCTACACCTTC

clone_size: few
d_call: TRBD1
j_call: TRBJ1-1
v_call: TRBV19
cdr3_aa: CASSIGPRTGGNTEAFF
cdr3_nt: TGTGCCAGTAGTATAGGCCCCCGGACAGGAGGGAACACTGAAGCTTTCTTT

clone_size: many
d_call: NA
j_call: TRBJ1-1
v_call: TRBV2
cdr3_aa: CASRDSLMNTEAFF
cdr3_nt: TGTGCCAGCAGGGACAGCCTCATGAACACTGAAGCTTTCTTT

clone_size: NA
d_call: NA
j_call: TRBJ2-7
v_call: TRBV6-1
cdr3_aa: CASSERRGPTYEQYF
cdr3_nt: TGTGCCAGCAGTGAGAGGAGGGGTCCTACCTACGAGCAGTACTTC

clone_size: NA
d_call: TRBD1
j_call: TRBJ1-6
v_call: TRBV28
cdr3_aa: CASSLRDRVNSPLHF
cdr3_nt: TGTGCCAGCAGTCTCCGGGACAGGGTTAATTCACCCCTCCACTTT

clone_size: many
d_call: NA
j_call: TRBJ1-1
v_call: TRBV6-1
cdr3_aa: CASSARASMNTEAFF
cdr3_nt: TGTGCCAGCAGTGCTCGAGCCTCGATGAACACTGAAGCTTTCTTT

clone_size: NA
d_call: NA
j_call: TRBJ2-5
v_call: TRBV5-6
cdr3_aa: CASSRRVATQYF
cdr3_nt: TGTGCCAGCAGCCGCCGGGTTGCGACCCAGTACTTC

clone_size: few
d_call: TRBD1
j_call: TRBJ1-4
v_call: TRBV5-1
cdr3_aa: CASSTGGPGEKLFF
cdr3_nt: TGCGCCAGCAGCACAGGGGGCCCTGGGGAAAAACTGTTTTTT

clone_size: NA
d_call: NA
j_call: TRBJ2-2
v_call: TRBV18
cdr3_aa: CASSPPEGTGELFF
cdr3_nt: TGTGCCAGCTCACCACCGGAGGGTACCGGGGAGCTGTTTTTT

clone_size: NA
d_call: TRBD1
j_call: TRBJ1-5
v_call: TRBV27
cdr3_aa: CASRGVTGGFSNQPQHF
cdr3_nt: TGTGCCAGCAGGGGCGTCACAGGGGGCTTTAGCAATCAGCCCCAGCATTTT

clone_size: NA
d_call: NA
j_call: TRBJ1-4
v_call: TRBV11-2
cdr3_aa: CASSLDLPGGVEEKLFF
cdr3_nt: TGTGCCAGCAGCTTAGATCTCCCAGGAGGGGTTGAGGAAAAACTGTTTTTT

clone_size: NA
d_call: NA
j_call: TRBJ1-6
v_call: TRBV4-3
cdr3_aa: CASSQEGSVLIANSPLHF
cdr3_nt: TGCGCCAGCAGCCAAGAAGGATCGGTTCTGATAGCTAATTCACCCCTCCACTTT

clone_size: once
d_call: NA
j_call: TRBJ2-2
v_call: TRBV25-1
cdr3_aa: CASSVTASNTGELFF
cdr3_nt: TGTGCCAGCAGTGTAACAGCCTCGAACACCGGGGAGCTGTTTTTT

clone_size: NA
d_call: TRBD1
j_call: TRBJ1-5
v_call: TRBV19
cdr3_aa: CASSIDRDQPQHF
cdr3_nt: TGTGCCAGTAGTATCGACAGGGATCAGCCCCAGCATTTT

clone_size: NA
d_call: NA
j_call: TRBJ1-1
v_call: TRBV7-3
cdr3_aa: CASSLTGTNHNTEAFF
cdr3_nt: TGTGCCAGCAGCTTAACCGGGACAAATCACAACACTGAAGCTTTCTTT

clone_size: NA
d_call: TRBD1
j_call: TRBJ1-1
v_call: TRBV2
cdr3_aa: CASSKDRDTEAFF
cdr3_nt: TGTGCCAGCAGTAAGGACAGGGACACTGAAGCTTTCTTT

clone_size: NA
d_call: NA
j_call: TRBJ1-1
v_call: TRBV5-1
cdr3_aa: CASSENQNTEAFF
cdr3_nt: TGCGCCAGCAGCGAGAACCAGAACACTGAAGCTTTCTTT

clone_size: NA
d_call: NA
j_call: TRBJ1-5
v_call: TRBV28
cdr3_aa: CASSLSGGPNWAQHF
cdr3_nt: TGTGCCAGCAGTTTATCCGGGGGTCCCAATTGGGCCCAGCATTTT

clone_size: NA
d_call: NA
j_call: TRBJ1-4
v_call: TRBV7-2
cdr3_aa: CASSSRQDGKLFF
cdr3_nt: TGTGCCAGCAGCTCCCGACAGGACGGGAAACTGTTTTTT

clone_size: few
d_call: NA
j_call: TRBJ2-7
v_call: TRBV6-5
cdr3_aa: CASSYDSYEQYF
cdr3_nt: TGTGCCAGCAGTTACGATAGCTACGAGCAGTACTTC

clone_size: NA
d_call: NA
j_call: TRBJ1-1
v_call: TRBV4-2
cdr3_aa: CASSPPMVGEAFF
cdr3_nt: TGTGCCAGCAGCCCACCTATGGTCGGTGAAGCTTTCTTT

clone_size: NA
d_call: TRBD1
j_call: TRBJ1-5
v_call: TRBV29-1
cdr3_aa: CSVRTGPNQPQHF
cdr3_nt: TGCAGCGTTCGGACAGGGCCTAATCAGCCCCAGCATTTT

clone_size: NA
d_call: NA
j_call: TRBJ1-5
v_call: TRBV5-8
cdr3_aa: CASSLMLVSGDSNQPQHF
cdr3_nt: TGTGCCAGCAGCTTGATGTTGGTTTCAGGGGATAGCAATCAGCCCCAGCATTTT

clone_size: NA
d_call: TRBD1
j_call: TRBJ2-3
v_call: TRBV7-2
cdr3_aa: CASSLAGQVTDTQYF
cdr3_nt: TGTGCCAGCAGCTTAGCGGGACAGGTCACAGATACGCAGTATTTT

clone_size: NA
d_call: NA
j_call: TRBJ2-7
v_call: TRBV2
cdr3_aa: CASRRTTRYEQYF
cdr3_nt: TGTGCCAGCAGGAGGACTACGAGGTACGAGCAGTACTTC

clone_size: NA
d_call: NA
j_call: TRBJ1-6
v_call: TRBV10-2
cdr3_aa: CASSQDSYNSPLHF
cdr3_nt: TGCGCCAGCAGCCAGGACAGCTATAATTCACCCCTCCACTTT

clone_size: NA
d_call: TRBD1
j_call: TRBJ1-5
v_call: TRBV27
cdr3_aa: CASSLRGPSQPQHF
cdr3_nt: TGTGCCAGCAGTCTCAGGGGGCCAAGTCAGCCCCAGCATTTT

clone_size: NA
d_call: NA
j_call: TRBJ2-5
v_call: TRBV30
cdr3_aa: CAWSRQPQETQYF
cdr3_nt: TGTGCCTGGAGCCGACAGCCACAAGAGACCCAGTACTTC

clone_size: NA
d_call: TRBD1
j_call: TRBJ1-5
v_call: TRBV29-1
cdr3_aa: CSVVLTGGSYGNQPQHF
cdr3_nt: TGCAGCGTTGTCTTGACAGGGGGATCGTATGGCAATCAGCCCCAGCATTTT

clone_size: NA
d_call: TRBD1
j_call: TRBJ2-7
v_call: TRBV28
cdr3_aa: CASSGDRTFLYEQYF
cdr3_nt: TGTGCCAGCAGTGGGGACAGGACATTTTTGTACGAGCAGTACTTC

clone_size: NA
d_call: NA
j_call: TRBJ2-5
v_call: TRBV6-5
cdr3_aa: CASSRYGANQETQYF
cdr3_nt: TGTGCCAGCAGTCGTTACGGAGCTAACCAAGAGACCCAGTACTTC

clone_size: NA
d_call: NA
j_call: TRBJ1-1
v_call: TRBV9
cdr3_aa: CASSVAGYGTEAFF
cdr3_nt: TGTGCCAGCAGCGTAGCCGGGTATGGCACTGAAGCTTTCTTT

clone_size: NA
d_call: TRBD1
j_call: TRBJ1-6
v_call: TRBV7-2
cdr3_aa: CASSARQGLSSPLHF
cdr3_nt: TGTGCCAGCAGCGCGCGACAGGGTTTGAGCTCACCCCTCCACTTT

clone_size: NA
d_call: TRBD1
j_call: TRBJ2-7
v_call: TRBV10-3
cdr3_aa: CAISGRRDREASYEQYF
cdr3_nt: TGTGCCATCAGTGGTAGGCGGGACAGGGAAGCTTCCTACGAGCAGTACTTC

clone_size: NA
d_call: NA
j_call: TRBJ2-1
v_call: TRBV15
cdr3_aa: CATGGVGEQFF
cdr3_nt: TGTGCCACCGGCGGGGTCGGTGAGCAGTTCTTC

clone_size: few
d_call: NA
j_call: TRBJ1-1
v_call: TRBV5-1
cdr3_aa: CASSSGDTNTEAFF
cdr3_nt: TGCGCCAGCAGCTCCGGGGACACGAACACTGAAGCTTTCTTT

clone_size: NA
d_call: TRBD1
j_call: TRBJ1-2
v_call: TRBV30
cdr3_aa: CAWRILRDRHLYGYTF
cdr3_nt: TGTGCCTGGAGGATACTCCGGGACAGGCACCTCTATGGCTACACCTTC

clone_size: NA
d_call: NA
j_call: TRBJ2-7
v_call: TRBV9
cdr3_aa: CASSVESGPPYEQYF
cdr3_nt: TGTGCCAGCAGCGTAGAGAGCGGTCCTCCTTACGAGCAGTACTTC

clone_size: NA
d_call: NA
j_call: TRBJ2-7
v_call: TRBV11-2
cdr3_aa: CASSLSSGIGRLNEQYF
cdr3_nt: TGTGCCAGCAGCTTATCGTCCGGGATAGGGCGGCTCAACGAGCAGTACTTC

clone_size: few
d_call: NA
j_call: TRBJ2-7
v_call: TRBV28
cdr3_aa: CASSTPSGQYF
cdr3_nt: TGTGCCAGCAGCACTCCTTCGGGGCAGTACTTC

clone_size: NA
d_call: TRBD2
j_call: TRBJ2-1
v_call: TRBV6-5
cdr3_aa: CASSLTSGLGNEQFF
cdr3_nt: TGTGCCAGCAGTCTAACTAGCGGGTTAGGGAATGAGCAGTTCTTC

clone_size: NA
d_call: TRBD2
j_call: TRBJ2-2
v_call: TRBV19
cdr3_aa: CASSWGGWRPPGGELFF
cdr3_nt: TGTGCCAGTAGTTGGGGGGGGTGGCGGCCTCCGGGAGGGGAGCTGTTTTTT

clone_size: NA
d_call: NA
j_call: TRBJ2-5
v_call: TRBV5-4
cdr3_aa: CASSFFRAGLKETQYF
cdr3_nt: TGTGCCAGCAGCTTCTTTAGGGCAGGGCTTAAGGAGACCCAGTACTTC

clone_size: few
d_call: TRBD1
j_call: TRBJ2-7
v_call: TRBV27
cdr3_aa: CASRLTGSSSYEQYF
cdr3_nt: TGTGCCAGCAGGTTGACAGGGTCGAGCTCCTACGAGCAGTACTTC

clone_size: NA
d_call: TRBD2
j_call: TRBJ2-1
v_call: TRBV7-3
cdr3_aa: CASSQSGGAVNEQFF
cdr3_nt: TGTGCCAGCAGCCAGAGCGGGGGGGCCGTAAATGAGCAGTTCTTC

clone_size: NA
d_call: NA
j_call: TRBJ1-2
v_call: TRBV7-5
cdr3_aa: CVRSPNGTKYGYTF
cdr3_nt: TGTGTCAGAAGCCCGAACGGGACAAAATATGGCTACACCTTC